This is a list of T cell receptor beta chains from one sample in a study of shared clonotypes between healthy human individuals. The protocol was immunoSEQ multiplex PCR, while the TCRdb copy is restricted to in-frame clones and leaves out a portion. This sample has 2 million to 2.5 million clones, with 85% to 95% found just once. Sequenced input: naive CD4+ T cells from PBMCs. The receptor source for this set is a man aged 18 to 30 in good health. Some clones in this sample may be carry-over from other donors' samples. Both conserved end residues are part of each CDR3. The D gene is left open where the match is weak. For some rows the clone size is stated as once, few or many, or as a class when expanded; others skip it.

length | D | size | J | V | DNA | CDR3
14 | NA | once | TRBJ2-7 | TRBV7-6 | TGTGCCAGCGCGCCTCGACTAGATCCCTACGAGCAGTACTTC | CASAPRLDPYEQYF
14 | NA | NA | TRBJ2-5 | TRBV28 | TGTGCCAGCAGCCTCTTAGCGGCGGTGGGGGCCCAGTACTTC | CASSLLAAVGAQYF
15 | TRBD2 | once | TRBJ2-7 | TRBV6-5 | TGTGCCAGCAGTTACAAACCGGGACTAGCTAACGAGCAGTACTTC | CASSYKPGLANEQYF
9 | NA | NA | TRBJ1-1 | TRBV27 | TGTGCCAGCAGCCCTGAAGCTTTCTTT | CASSPEAFF
15 | TRBD2 | once | TRBJ2-5 | TRBV2 | TGTGCCAGCGGGGGGACTAGCGGGAGCAGGGAGACCCAGTACTTC | CASGGTSGSRETQYF
14 | TRBD2 | NA | TRBJ2-7 | TRBV11-2 | TGTGCCAGCAGCCTTAAGCGGGAGTCCTACGAGCAGTACTTC | CASSLKRESYEQYF
17 | TRBD2 | NA | TRBJ2-1 | TRBV29-1 | TGCAGCGTTGAGGCGACCGGGAGGGGGGGTTCCTACAATGAGCAGTTCTTC | CSVEATGRGGSYNEQFF
14 | NA | NA | TRBJ2-5 | TRBV7-9 | TGTGCCAGCAGCCCGTCGGGGGCCCCAAGGACCCAGTACTTC | CASSPSGAPRTQYF
14 | TRBD1 | NA | TRBJ2-7 | TRBV7-2 | TGTGCCAGCAGCTTAGTCAGGGACAGCTACGAGCAGTACTTC | CASSLVRDSYEQYF
16 | TRBD1 | NA | TRBJ1-5 | TRBV28 | TGTGCCAGCAGTCCAAGACAGGGGGTGGCCAATCAGCCCCAGCATTTT | CASSPRQGVANQPQHF
16 | NA | NA | TRBJ2-3 | TRBV29-1 | TGCAGCGTTGGCGGGATTAGCGGTACTAGCACAGATACGCAGTATTTT | CSVGGISGTSTDTQYF
17 | TRBD2 | NA | TRBJ2-2 | TRBV7-3 | TGTGCCAGCAGCTTATTCCCAGCGGGAGTGAACACCGGGGAGCTGTTTTTT | CASSLFPAGVNTGELFF
15 | NA | NA | TRBJ1-5 | TRBV9 | TGTGCCAGCAGCGTTTCAGGGCGGAGCAATCAGCCCCAGCATTTT | CASSVSGRSNQPQHF
15 | TRBD2 | NA | TRBJ2-5 | TRBV5-1 | TGCGCCAGCAGCTTAGGAGCGGGAGTCTTGGAGACCCAGTACTTC | CASSLGAGVLETQYF
16 | TRBD2 | NA | TRBJ2-5 | TRBV6-5 | TGTGCCAGCAGTTCGCAACTAGCGGGGCAACAAGAGACCCAGTACTTC | CASSSQLAGQQETQYF
13 | NA | NA | TRBJ1-2 | TRBV10-3 | TGTGCCATCAGTGAGATTGCAAACTATGGCTACACCTTC | CAISEIANYGYTF
13 | NA | NA | TRBJ2-7 | TRBV1 | TGCACCAGCAGCCTTGCGGGGGACTACGAGCAGTACTTC | CTSSLAGDYEQYF
11 | TRBD1 | NA | TRBJ1-2 | TRBV6-5 | TGTGCCAGCAAGGGACAGTCGGGCTACACCTTC | CASKGQSGYTF
14 | NA | NA | TRBJ1-1 | TRBV6-1 | TGTGCCAGCAGTATACGGACAGACCACAATGAAGCTTTCTTT | CASSIRTDHNEAFF
16 | TRBD2 | NA | TRBJ2-1 | TRBV27 | TGTGCCAGCAGTTTACTCCTAGCGGGAGGGTTCAATGAGCAGTTCTTC | CASSLLLAGGFNEQFF
13 | NA | NA | TRBJ1-2 | TRBV19 | TGTGCCAGTAGTATGCCGGGGAGATATGGCTACACCTTC | CASSMPGRYGYTF
13 | NA | NA | TRBJ2-3 | TRBV11-3 | TGTGCCAGCAGCTTAGCCAGCACAGATACGCAGTATTTT | CASSLASTDTQYF
16 | NA | NA | TRBJ1-5 | TRBV16 | TGTGCCAGCAGCCAATCGTGGTCAGGGAGGGATCAGCCCCAGCATTTT | CASSQSWSGRDQPQHF
14 | TRBD1 | NA | TRBJ1-1 | TRBV9 | TGTGCCAGCAGCTCCAGGGGGCTGAACACTGAAGCTTTCTTT | CASSSRGLNTEAFF
14 | TRBD2 | once | TRBJ2-7 | TRBV5-5 | TGTGCCAGCAGCTTGGGTGCGGGAGGCTACGAGCAGTACTTC | CASSLGAGGYEQYF
13 | TRBD1 | NA | TRBJ1-5 | TRBV2 | TGTGCCACCGGACAGGGAAATAATCAGCCCCAGCATTTT | CATGQGNNQPQHF
15 | TRBD2 | NA | TRBJ2-3 | TRBV7-3 | TGTGCCAGCAGCTTAAGGACTAGCGCTACAGATACGCAGTATTTT | CASSLRTSATDTQYF
13 | TRBD2 | NA | TRBJ2-1 | TRBV6-1 | TGTGCCAGTGAGCGGGATACCTACAATGAGCAGTTCTTC | CASERDTYNEQFF
14 | NA | NA | TRBJ2-5 | TRBV5-1 | TGCGCCAGCAGCTGGGACATTCATCAGGAGACCCAGTACTTC | CASSWDIHQETQYF
14 | NA | NA | TRBJ2-4 | TRBV11-2 | TGTGCCAGCAGCTTAGTAGGGGAGGTGGACATTCAGTACTTC | CASSLVGEVDIQYF
15 | NA | NA | TRBJ2-5 | TRBV29-1 | TGCAGCGTTGAAGATCGTAACAGACTCCAAGAGACCCAGTACTTC | CSVEDRNRLQETQYF
12 | NA | NA | TRBJ2-5 | TRBV15 | TGTGCCACCAGCAGAGATGGCGAGACCCAGTACTTC | CATSRDGETQYF
17 | NA | NA | TRBJ2-2 | TRBV28 | TGTGCCAGCAGTTTTCTAGGGCGGGCCAGGGCCTCCGGGGAGCTGTTTTTT | CASSFLGRARASGELFF
15 | TRBD1 | NA | TRBJ1-1 | TRBV7-2 | TGTGCCAGCAGCGACCCCGGGACAGGTGCCACTGAAGCTTTCTTT | CASSDPGTGATEAFF
18 | TRBD1 | NA | TRBJ1-1 | TRBV19 | TGTGCCAGTAGTAGGTCCGGGACAGAGCCTTTCATGAACACTGAAGCTTTCTTT | CASSRSGTEPFMNTEAFF
16 | TRBD2 | NA | TRBJ2-3 | TRBV9 | TGTGCCAGCAGCGGAGGACTAGCGGGAGGGGGAGATACGCAGTATTTT | CASSGGLAGGGDTQYF
16 | NA | NA | TRBJ2-1 | TRBV5-1 | TGCGCCAGCAGCCTTATAGCGGGACAGGGAAACAATGAGCAGTTCTTC | CASSLIAGQGNNEQFF
16 | NA | NA | TRBJ2-6 | TRBV19 | TGTGCCAGCTCAGGGCCCCCAAGCTCTGGGGCCAACGTCCTGACTTTC | CASSGPPSSGANVLTF
13 | NA | NA | TRBJ2-3 | TRBV5-1 | TGCGCCAGCAGTATTCAGGGATCAGATACGCAGTATTTT | CASSIQGSDTQYF
14 | NA | NA | TRBJ1-3 | TRBV11-2 | TGTGCCAGCAGAAGCTGGGTCCCTGGAAACACCATATATTTT | CASRSWVPGNTIYF
15 | NA | NA | TRBJ1-1 | TRBV5-1 | TGCGCCAGCAGCTTGAACTCCCATGGGGGGCCTGAAGCTTTCTTT | CASSLNSHGGPEAFF
12 | TRBD1 | NA | TRBJ2-1 | TRBV28 | TGTGCCAGCACCGACCCGGGACAGTTTCTGTTCTTC | CASTDPGQFLFF
15 | TRBD2 | NA | TRBJ2-7 | TRBV5-5 | TGTGCCAGCACCCCCGGACTAGCGGGAGTTTACGAGCAGTACTTC | CASTPGLAGVYEQYF
14 | NA | once | TRBJ1-1 | TRBV5-1 | TGCGCCAGCAGCTTGAAGGGTTCGGACACTGAAGCTTTCTTT | CASSLKGSDTEAFF
15 | TRBD2 | NA | TRBJ2-7 | TRBV19 | TGTGCCAGTAGTCTTTTAGCGGGTATTGCCTACGAGCAGTACTTC | CASSLLAGIAYEQYF
16 | NA | once | TRBJ1-2 | TRBV18 | TGTGCCAGCTCACCACCGGAAAGAGGACGGAACTATGGCTACACCTTC | CASSPPERGRNYGYTF
13 | NA | NA | TRBJ2-7 | TRBV5-1 | TGCGCCAGCAGCTTGACGGCGAGGGGCGAGCAGTACTTC | CASSLTARGEQYF
15 | TRBD2 | once | TRBJ2-2 | TRBV29-1 | TGCAGCGTTGCCAAAGCGGGAGCGGACACCGGGGAGCTGTTTTTT | CSVAKAGADTGELFF
15 | TRBD1 | NA | TRBJ1-3 | TRBV18 | TGTGCCAGCTTAAGGGGGCTCTGGAGTGGAAACACCATATATTTT | CASLRGLWSGNTIYF
13 | TRBD1 | NA | TRBJ2-5 | TRBV28 | TGTGCCAGCAGTTGGACAGGGCAAGAGACCCAGTACTTC | CASSWTGQETQYF
17 | TRBD2 | few | TRBJ2-7 | TRBV5-1 | TGCGCCAGCAGCCTGGGACTCGGGACTAGCGGGACCTACGAGCAGTACTTC | CASSLGLGTSGTYEQYF
16 | NA | NA | TRBJ2-7 | TRBV14 | TGTGCCAGCAGCCAAGAACGGCCTCTGATGGTCTCCGAGCAGTACTTC | CASSQERPLMVSEQYF
12 | TRBD1 | NA | TRBJ1-2 | TRBV19 | TGTGCCAGTACACAAACAGGGGTAGGCTACACCTTC | CASTQTGVGYTF
15 | NA | NA | TRBJ2-3 | TRBV5-8 | TGTGCCAGCAGCTTGGGGGGACTCCTGACTGTTACGCAGTATTTT | CASSLGGLLTVTQYF
13 | NA | NA | TRBJ1-2 | TRBV10-2 | TGCGCCAGCAGTGGTCAGCATAACTATGGCTACACCTTC | CASSGQHNYGYTF
15 | TRBD1 | once | TRBJ2-7 | TRBV7-9 | TGTGCCAGCAGCGTGACCCGGGACAGTGCGTCCGAGCAGTACTTC | CASSVTRDSASEQYF
15 | NA | NA | TRBJ2-2 | TRBV27 | TGTGCCAGCAGTTTAGAGGGCCGTGGCACCGGGGAGCTGTTTTTT | CASSLEGRGTGELFF